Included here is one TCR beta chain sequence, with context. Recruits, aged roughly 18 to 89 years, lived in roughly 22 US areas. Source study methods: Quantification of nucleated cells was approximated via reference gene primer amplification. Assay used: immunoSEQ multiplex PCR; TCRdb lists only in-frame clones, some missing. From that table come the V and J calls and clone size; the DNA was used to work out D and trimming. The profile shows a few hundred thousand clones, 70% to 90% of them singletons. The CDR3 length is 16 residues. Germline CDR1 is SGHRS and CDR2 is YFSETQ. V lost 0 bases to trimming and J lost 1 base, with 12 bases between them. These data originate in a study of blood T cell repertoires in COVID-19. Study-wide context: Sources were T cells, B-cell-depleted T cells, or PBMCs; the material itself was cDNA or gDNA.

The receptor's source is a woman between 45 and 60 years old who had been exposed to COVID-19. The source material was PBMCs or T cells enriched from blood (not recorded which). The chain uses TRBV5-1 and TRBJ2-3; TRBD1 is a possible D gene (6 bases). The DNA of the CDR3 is TGCGCCAGCAGCTTGGGGAAAGGGGGAGGCACAGATACGCAGTATTTT. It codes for CASSLGKGGGTDTQYF.